Listed below are T cell receptor beta chains from one sample, sequenced in a study of beta chain features in type 1 diabetes. The assay was immunoSEQ multiplex PCR, and TCRdb's table has in-frame clones only and misses some. The top ten hold roughly 0.43% of the sample, which has some 150,000 clones, nearly 50% seen once. The specimen was Tregs from blood. These receptors were collected from a man between 18 and 29 years old in good health. The CDR3 runs from the conserved cysteine through the conserved F or W. The D gene is left open where the match is weak. Clone size appears in some rows only: once, few, many, or a class for an expanded clone.

J: TRBJ2-7; V: TRBV27; size: few; D: TRBD2; DNA: TGTGCCAGTTCGCGCCCGTCGGGAGGTTCCTACGAGCAGTACTTC; CDR3: CASSRPSGGSYEQYF
J: TRBJ2-7; V: TRBV7-8; size: .; D: TRBD2; DNA: TGTGCCAGCAGCAGACGGACTAGCGGGCGTACGCGCTACGAGCAGTACTTC; CDR3: CASSRRTSGRTRYEQYF
J: TRBJ2-7; V: TRBV2; size: few; D: TRBD2; DNA: TGTGCCAGCAGGACCGGCGGGAGGGCCTACGAGCAGTACTTC; CDR3: CASRTGGRAYEQYF
J: TRBJ2-1; V: TRBV7-3; size: .; D: TRBD2; DNA: TGTGCCAGCAGCTCCAGCTCTAGCGGGGGGGCCAAAGAGCAGTTCTTC; CDR3: CASSSSSSGGAKEQFF
J: TRBJ2-1; V: TRBV18; size: few; D: TRBD2; DNA: TGTGCCAGCTCTCCGGGACTAGCGGGAGAACAATACAATGAGCAGTTCTTC; CDR3: CASSPGLAGEQYNEQFF
J: TRBJ2-7; V: TRBV19; size: .; D: .; DNA: TGTGCCAGTAGTGTAAGGGGCGCAGAAGGTGAGCAGTACTTC; CDR3: CASSVRGAEGEQYF
J: TRBJ2-1; V: TRBV28; size: .; D: TRBD2; DNA: TGTGCCAGCAGTTTAAGCGGGAGGGCCGGGGAGCAGTTCTTC; CDR3: CASSLSGRAGEQFF
J: TRBJ2-2; V: TRBV27; size: .; D: .; DNA: TGTGCCAGCAGTTTATCAGGAGGGGGGGACACCGGGGAGCTGTTTTTT; CDR3: CASSLSGGGDTGELFF
J: TRBJ2-7; V: TRBV7-2; size: few; D: .; DNA: TGTGCCAGCAGCTTACAGGCCGGGGGAGAGCAGTACTTC; CDR3: CASSLQAGGEQYF
J: TRBJ1-4; V: TRBV6-6; size: .; D: .; DNA: TGTGCCAGCAGCAAAAACGGGAGGGAAAAACTGTTTTTT; CDR3: CASSKNGREKLFF
J: TRBJ2-3; V: TRBV4-3; size: .; D: TRBD1; DNA: TGCGCCAGCAGCCTCGAGGGGGCGAGCACAGATACGCAGTATTTT; CDR3: CASSLEGASTDTQYF
J: TRBJ2-3; V: TRBV12-5; size: .; D: .; DNA: TGTGCTAGTGGCCTTGACAGAAACGCAGATACGCAGTATTTT; CDR3: CASGLDRNADTQYF
J: TRBJ2-5; V: TRBV5-1; size: .; D: .; DNA: TGCGCCAGCAGCTCAGCGTACCAAGAGACCCAGTACTTC; CDR3: CASSSAYQETQYF